The TCR beta chain under discussion was sequenced for a study of PD-1 blockade in classical Hodgkin lymphoma. The time point: cycle 4 day 1 (C4D1), after more than five weeks of nivolumab. Exposure to brentuximab vedotin varied, and each patient had relapsed following autologous stem cell transplantation. Germline loops: CDR1 ENHRY, CDR2 SYGVKD. The J segment lost 5 bases and the V segment lost 10 bases, leaving 6 bases of the junction unmatched. The CDR3 has 12 residues. Sequencing used immunoSEQ multiplex PCR; TCRdb keeps in-frame clones, though not all of them. The table shows some 90,000 clones, with around 80% occurring only once.

Sequenced material: peripheral blood mononuclear cells (PBMCs), taken before the fourth cycle of nivolumab. The chain combines TRBV10-3 with TRBJ2-5; 8 bases are shared with TRBD1. The receptor's source is a human donor with classical Hodgkin lymphoma. The chain's CDR3 is CATQGAYETQYF. DNA for the CDR3: TGTGCCACTCAGGGGGCGTATGAGACCCAGTACTTC.